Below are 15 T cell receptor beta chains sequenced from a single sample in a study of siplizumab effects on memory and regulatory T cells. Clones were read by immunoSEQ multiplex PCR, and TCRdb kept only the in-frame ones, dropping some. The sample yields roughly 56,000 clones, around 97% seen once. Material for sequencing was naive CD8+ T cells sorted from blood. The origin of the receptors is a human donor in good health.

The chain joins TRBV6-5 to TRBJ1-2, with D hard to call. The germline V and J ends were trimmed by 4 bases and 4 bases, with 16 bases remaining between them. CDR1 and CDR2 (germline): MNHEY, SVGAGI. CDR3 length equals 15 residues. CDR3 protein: CASSFGRTGFYGYTF. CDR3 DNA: TGTGCCAGCAGTTTCGGACGGACGGGGTTCTATGGCTACACCTTC.

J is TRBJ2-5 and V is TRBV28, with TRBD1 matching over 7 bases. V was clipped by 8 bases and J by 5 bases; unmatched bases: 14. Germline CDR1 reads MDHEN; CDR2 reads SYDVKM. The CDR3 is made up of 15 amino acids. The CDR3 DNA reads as TGTGCCAGCTCCCCCTCGGACAGGCAAAGGGAGACCCAGTACTTC. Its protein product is CASSPSDRQRETQYF.

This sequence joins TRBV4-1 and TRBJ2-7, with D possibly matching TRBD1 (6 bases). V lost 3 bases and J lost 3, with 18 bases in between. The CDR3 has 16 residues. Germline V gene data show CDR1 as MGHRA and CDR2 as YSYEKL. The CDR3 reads CASSQTASGDFYEQYF. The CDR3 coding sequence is TGCGCCAGCAGCCAGACGGCGTCAGGGGATTTCTACGAGCAGTACTTC.

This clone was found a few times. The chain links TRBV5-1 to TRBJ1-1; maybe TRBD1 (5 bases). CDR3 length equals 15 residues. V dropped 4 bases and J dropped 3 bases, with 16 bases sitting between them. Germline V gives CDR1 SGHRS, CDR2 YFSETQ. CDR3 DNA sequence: TGCGCCAGCAGCGCCTTGGCGGGACGGTACACTGAAGCTTTCTTT. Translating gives CASSALAGRYTEAFF.

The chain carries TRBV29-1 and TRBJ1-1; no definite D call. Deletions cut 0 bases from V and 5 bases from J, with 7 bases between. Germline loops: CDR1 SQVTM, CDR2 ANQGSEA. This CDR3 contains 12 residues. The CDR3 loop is CSVEDWGTEAFF. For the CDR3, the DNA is TGCAGCGTTGAAGATTGGGGAACTGAAGCTTTCTTT.

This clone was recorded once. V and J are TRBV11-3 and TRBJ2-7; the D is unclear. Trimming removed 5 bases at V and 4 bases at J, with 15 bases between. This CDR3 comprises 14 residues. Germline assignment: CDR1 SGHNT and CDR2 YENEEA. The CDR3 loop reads CASSPPMVGYEQYF. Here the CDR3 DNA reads TGTGCCAGCAGCCCACCGATGGTTGGATACGAGCAGTACTTC.

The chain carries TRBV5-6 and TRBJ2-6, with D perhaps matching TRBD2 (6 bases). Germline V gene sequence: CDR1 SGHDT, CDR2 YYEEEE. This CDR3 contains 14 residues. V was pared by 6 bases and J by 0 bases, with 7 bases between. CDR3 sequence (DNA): TGTGCCAGCACCGGGGGCTCTGGGGCCAACGTCCTGACTTTC. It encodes CASTGGSGANVLTF.

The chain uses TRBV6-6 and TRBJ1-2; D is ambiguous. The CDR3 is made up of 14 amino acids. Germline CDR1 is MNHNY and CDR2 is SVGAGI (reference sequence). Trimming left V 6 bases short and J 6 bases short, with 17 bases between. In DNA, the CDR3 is TGTGCCAGCAGCCCCCTTTCCGACATCGATGGCTACACCTTC. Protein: CASSPLSDIDGYTF.

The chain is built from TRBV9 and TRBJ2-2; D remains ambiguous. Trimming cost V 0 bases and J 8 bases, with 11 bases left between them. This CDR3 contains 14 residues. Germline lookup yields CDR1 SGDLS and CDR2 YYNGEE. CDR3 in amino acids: CASSVEATWGELFF. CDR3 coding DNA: TGTGCCAGCAGCGTAGAGGCGACCTGGGGGGAGCTGTTTTTT. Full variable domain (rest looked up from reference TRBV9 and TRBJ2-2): DSGVTQTPKHLITATGQRVTLRCSPRSGDLSVYWYQQSLDQGLQFLIQYYNGEERAKGNILERFSAQQFPDLHSELNLSSLELGDSALYFCASSVEATWGELFFGEGSRLTVL.

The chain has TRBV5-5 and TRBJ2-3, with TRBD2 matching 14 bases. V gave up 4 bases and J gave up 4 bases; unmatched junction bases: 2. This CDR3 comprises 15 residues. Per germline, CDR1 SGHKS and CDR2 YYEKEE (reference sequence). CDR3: CASSMGLAGADTQYF. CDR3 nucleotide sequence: TGTGCCAGCAGCATGGGACTAGCGGGAGCAGATACGCAGTATTTT.

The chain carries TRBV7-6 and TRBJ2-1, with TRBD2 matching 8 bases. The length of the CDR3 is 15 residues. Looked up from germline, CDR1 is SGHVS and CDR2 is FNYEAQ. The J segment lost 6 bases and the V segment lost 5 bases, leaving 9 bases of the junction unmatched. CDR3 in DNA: TGTGCCAGCAGCCCCCTGGGACTAGAATCCAATGAGCAGTTCTTC. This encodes CASSPLGLESNEQFF.

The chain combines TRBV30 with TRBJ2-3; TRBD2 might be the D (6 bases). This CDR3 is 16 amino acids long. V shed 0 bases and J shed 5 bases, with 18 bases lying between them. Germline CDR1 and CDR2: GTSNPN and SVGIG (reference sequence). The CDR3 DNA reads TGTGCCTGGAGTGTCGAGCCCTACGGGAGTGGAGATACGCAGTATTTT. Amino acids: CAWSVEPYGSGDTQYF.

CDR3 region: CASSLEQSLYEQYF. The CDR3 bases are TGTGCCAGCAGCTTGGAACAGTCCCTCTACGAGCAGTACTTC. V and J are TRBV5-4 and TRBJ2-7, with no clear D. The CDR3 consists of 14 residues. V was clipped by 0 bases and J by 3 bases, with 10 bases between them. CDR1 is SGHNT, CDR2 YYREEE, per germline (reference sequence).

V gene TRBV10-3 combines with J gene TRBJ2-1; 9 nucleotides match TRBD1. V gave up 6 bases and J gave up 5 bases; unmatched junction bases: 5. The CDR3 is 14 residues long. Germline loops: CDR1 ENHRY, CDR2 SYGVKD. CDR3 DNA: TGTGCCATCAGCCGGGACAGGGAGAACAATGAGCAGTTCTTC. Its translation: CAISRDRENNEQFF.

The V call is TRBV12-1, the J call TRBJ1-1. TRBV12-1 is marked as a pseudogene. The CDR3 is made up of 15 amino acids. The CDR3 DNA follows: TGTGCCAGCAGCTTTTGCGGCGGTCTGAACACTGAAGCTTTCTTT. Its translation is CASSFCGGLNTEAFF.